This entry describes one TCR beta chain. Only a few counts were recorded for this clonotype. This clone's antigen is unknown. No much larger clonotype is one base removed from it; base qualities were not supplied. Taken with the paper, the label for treatment or condition translates to: roughly nine-day PBMC culture with coronavirus spike peptide pools or control peptides (ViraFEST assay). CD4+ T cells from unexposed donors were collected before the COVID-19 pandemic (2011-2018). The study used the ViraFEST assay, which expanded antigen-specific T cells with peptide pools and then identified expanded clonotypes by TCR sequencing. Each well held about 2 million PBMCs cultured in IMDM containing around 5% human AB serum and approximately 9.4 IU/ml IL-2, with 10 ug/ml peptide pools added. On days 3 and 7, half of the culture medium was replaced with fresh IL-2-containing medium. After 10 days of culture, CD4+ T cells were isolated by negative selection with the EasySep CD4+ T cell isolation kit. Unexposed donor CD4+ T cells were tested for reactivity to SARS-CoV-2 S and N and four common cold coronavirus spike pools, as cell number allowed. Ficoll-Paque Plus gradient centrifugation was used to isolate PBMCs from whole blood, and the isolated PBMCs were then either used fresh or cryopreserved at -140C. Each culture condition was generally run in triplicate wells. Leukapheresis product for the unexposed donors was bought commercially.

Library preparation employed PCR. TCR sequencing of DNA from cultured CD4+ T cells used the Oncomine TCR Beta short-read assay at the Johns Hopkins FTIC core. Genomic DNA was extracted from the cultured CD4+ T cells with the QIAamp micro DNA kit. Oncomine TCR Beta libraries made from cultured CD4+ T cells were pooled using unique dual indexes and sequenced on an Illumina iSeq 100. On the authors' methods: Non-productive sequences were filtered out, and CDR3s that did not start with C, did not end with F or W, or were shorter than 7 amino acids were discarded. The MANAFEST web application identified antigen-specific clonotypes by comparing peptide-stimulated wells against reference wells and other culture wells. Positive clones required FDR below 0.05, an odds ratio above 5, and productive frequency above 0.1% in at least two of three replicate wells. Clonotypes that were significantly expanded in both SARS-CoV-2 spike wells and at least one common cold coronavirus spike condition were defined as cross-reactive. Similarity between CDR3 sequences was evaluated in R version 3.6.1 using Levenshtein distances (stringdist) and unrooted phylogenetic trees (ape). TCRdb applied fastp at Q25 and MiXCR to the public reads, then kept only in-frame beta chains. Entries are consolidated by CDR3 protein sequence, retaining the most common genes and DNA. These V and J calls rely on TCRdb rather than the paper's analysis. The sample table contains some 10,000 distinct CDR3 sequences; only one count was recorded for almost 30% of them. 13% of the sample belongs to the ten largest clones.

This entry comes from a study of vaccination and CD4 T cells after COVID-19 (dated by TCRdb to between 2021 and 2024). About the study as a whole: In the convalescent cohort there were six males and four females, among whom were two Hispanic individuals, seven Caucasians, two Asians and one multiracial person. Participants received two doses of either the Pfizer-BioNTech BNT162b2 vaccine (n=8) or the Moderna mRNA-1273 vaccine (n=2). Post-COVID blood samples from convalescent patients were collected a median of roughly 100 days after diagnosis, with a range of roughly 30 to 170 days. Post-vaccine blood samples were collected a median of 72 days after the second vaccine dose, ranging from 14 to 241 days. Overlapping spike peptide pools from SARS-CoV-2 and from the common cold coronaviruses HCoV-NL63, HCoV-OC43 and HCoV-229E were used as culture stimuli. As controls, cultures received a CEFX viral epitope pool (the positive control), an HIV-1 Nef peptide pool (the negative control), or no peptide at all. In 10 COVID-19 convalescent patients and a handful of infection-naive healthy vaccine recipients, researchers compared the spike-specific CD4+ TCR repertoire from before mRNA vaccination with the repertoire from after. In an earlier paper using these donors, memory CD4+ T cell crossreactivity between SARS-CoV-2 and common cold coronavirus spike proteins was assessed at the TCR clonotype level. Summary of the overall study and its limitations: The number of convalescent patients in the study was relatively small, and the study did not examine early timepoints following natural infection. Of the vaccine-specific clones found in convalescent patients, nearly all (304 of 307) were mono-reactive for SARS-CoV-2 spike instead of being cross-reactive with common cold coronaviruses. In convalescent patients, a median about 84% of post-vaccine SARS-CoV-2-reactive clones were detected only after vaccination, and vaccine-specific priming was suggested by this finding. Although the median number of SARS-CoV-2-reactive clonotypes went up from approximately 20 after infection to 30 to 45 after vaccination, the increase was not significant.

The germline V gene provides CDR1 SGHTA and CDR2 FQGTGA. The CDR3, cysteine through phenylalanine, is 16 amino acids long. CDR3 DNA only is kept here, 48 bases in frame from base 1. V gives up 1 base and J gives up 0 bases, and the segment between their germline ends measures 11 bases. The chain is encoded by TRBV7-3 joined to TRBJ2-3; there is no confident call for the D gene. Sequenced: CD4+ T cells from blood, cultured in vitro. The sequence came from a human donor in good health. The nucleotide sequence reads as follows: TGTGCCAGCAGCTTAATTTCTGGGCGGAGCACAGATACGCAGTATTTT. This is translated as CASSLISGRSTDTQYF.